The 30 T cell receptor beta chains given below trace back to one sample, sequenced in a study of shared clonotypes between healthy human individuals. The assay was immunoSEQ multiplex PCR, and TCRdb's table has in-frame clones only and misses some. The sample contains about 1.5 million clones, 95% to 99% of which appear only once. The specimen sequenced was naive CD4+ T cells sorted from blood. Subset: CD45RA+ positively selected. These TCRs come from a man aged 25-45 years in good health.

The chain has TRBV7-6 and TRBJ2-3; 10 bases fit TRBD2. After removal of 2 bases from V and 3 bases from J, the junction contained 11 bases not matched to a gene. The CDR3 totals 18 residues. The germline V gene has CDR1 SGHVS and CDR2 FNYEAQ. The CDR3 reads CASSLSSSGRAVTDTQYF. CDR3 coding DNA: TGTGCCAGCAGCTTATCGTCAAGCGGGAGGGCCGTGACAGATACGCAGTATTTT.

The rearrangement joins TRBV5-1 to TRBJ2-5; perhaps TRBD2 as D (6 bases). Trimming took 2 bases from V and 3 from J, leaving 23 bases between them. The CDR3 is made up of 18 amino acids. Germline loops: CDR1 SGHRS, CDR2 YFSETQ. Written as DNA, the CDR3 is TGCGCCAGCAGCTTCAAAATCACAGCCGGACTATACAAAGAGACCCAGTACTTC. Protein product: CASSFKITAGLYKETQYF.

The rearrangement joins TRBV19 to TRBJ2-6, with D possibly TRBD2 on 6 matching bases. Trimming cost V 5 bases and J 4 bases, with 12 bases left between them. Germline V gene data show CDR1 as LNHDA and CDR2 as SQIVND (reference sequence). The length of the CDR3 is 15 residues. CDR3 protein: CASSRDAGGANVLTF. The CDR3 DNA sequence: TGTGCCAGTAGTCGGGACGCGGGAGGGGCCAACGTCCTGACTTTC.

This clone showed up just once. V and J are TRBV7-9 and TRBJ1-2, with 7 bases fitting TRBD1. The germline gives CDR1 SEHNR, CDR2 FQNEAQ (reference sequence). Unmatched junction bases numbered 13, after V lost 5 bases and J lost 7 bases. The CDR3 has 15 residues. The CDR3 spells CASSRGTAPRGGYTF. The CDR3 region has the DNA TGTGCCAGCAGCCGGGGGACAGCCCCCCGTGGTGGCTACACCTTC. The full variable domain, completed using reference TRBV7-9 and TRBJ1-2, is DTGVSQNPRHKITKRGQNVTFRCDPISEHNRLYWYRQTLGQGPEFLTYFQNEAQLEKSRLLSDRFSAERPKGSFSTLEIQRTEQGDSAMYLCASSRGTAPRGGYTFGSGTRLTVV.

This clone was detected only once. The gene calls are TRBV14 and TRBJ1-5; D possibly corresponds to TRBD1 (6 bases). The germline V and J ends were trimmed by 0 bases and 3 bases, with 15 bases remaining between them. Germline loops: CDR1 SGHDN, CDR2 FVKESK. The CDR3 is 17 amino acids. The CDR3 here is CASSQDQDSLPNQPQHF. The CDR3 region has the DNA TGTGCCAGCAGCCAAGATCAGGACAGCCTCCCCAATCAGCCCCAGCATTTT.

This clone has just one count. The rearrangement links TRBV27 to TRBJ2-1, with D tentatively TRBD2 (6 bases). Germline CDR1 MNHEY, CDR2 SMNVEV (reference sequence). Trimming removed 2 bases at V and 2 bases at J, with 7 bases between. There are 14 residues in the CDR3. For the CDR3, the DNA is TGTGCCAGCAGTTTAGGACTACCCTACAATGAGCAGTTCTTC. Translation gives CASSLGLPYNEQFF.

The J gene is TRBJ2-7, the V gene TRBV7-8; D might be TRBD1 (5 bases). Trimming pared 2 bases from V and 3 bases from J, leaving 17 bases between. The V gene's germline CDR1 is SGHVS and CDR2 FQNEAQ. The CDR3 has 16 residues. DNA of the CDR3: TGTGCCAGCAGCTTATTTATAGGGGAATTTGTCTACGAGCAGTACTTC. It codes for CASSLFIGEFVYEQYF.

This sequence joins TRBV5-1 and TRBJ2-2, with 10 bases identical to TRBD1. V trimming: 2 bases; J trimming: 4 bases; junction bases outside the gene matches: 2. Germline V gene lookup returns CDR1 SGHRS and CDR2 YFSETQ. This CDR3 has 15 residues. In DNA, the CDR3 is TGCGCCAGCAGCTTAGGGACAGGGGTCACCGGGGAGCTGTTTTTT. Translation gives CASSLGTGVTGELFF.

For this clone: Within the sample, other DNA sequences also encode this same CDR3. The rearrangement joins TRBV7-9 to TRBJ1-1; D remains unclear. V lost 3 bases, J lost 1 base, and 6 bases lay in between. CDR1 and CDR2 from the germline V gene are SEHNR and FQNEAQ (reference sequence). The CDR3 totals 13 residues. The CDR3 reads CASSFAGNTEAFF. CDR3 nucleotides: TGTGCCAGCAGCTTCGCAGGGAACACTGAAGCTTTCTTT.

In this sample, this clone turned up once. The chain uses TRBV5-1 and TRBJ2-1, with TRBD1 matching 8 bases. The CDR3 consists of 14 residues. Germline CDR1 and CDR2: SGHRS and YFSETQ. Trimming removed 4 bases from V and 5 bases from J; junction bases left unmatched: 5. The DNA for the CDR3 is TGCGCCAGCAGCAGCTACAGGGGGGACAATGAGCAGTTCTTC. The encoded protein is CASSSYRGDNEQFF.

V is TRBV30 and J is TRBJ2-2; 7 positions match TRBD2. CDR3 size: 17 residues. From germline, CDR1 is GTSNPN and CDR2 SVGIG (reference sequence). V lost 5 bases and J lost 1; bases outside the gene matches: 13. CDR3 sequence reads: CAWAITRTRKNTGELFF. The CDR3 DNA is TGTGCCTGGGCTATTACGAGGACTAGAAAGAACACCGGGGAGCTGTTTTTT.

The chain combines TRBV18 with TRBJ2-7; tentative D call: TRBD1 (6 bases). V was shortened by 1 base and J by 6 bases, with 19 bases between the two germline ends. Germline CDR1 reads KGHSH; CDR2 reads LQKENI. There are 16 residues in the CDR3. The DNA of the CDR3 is TGTGCCAGCTCACCACTGCTGGCAGGGGTTCGCGCCGAGCAGTACTTC. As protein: CASSPLLAGVRAEQYF.

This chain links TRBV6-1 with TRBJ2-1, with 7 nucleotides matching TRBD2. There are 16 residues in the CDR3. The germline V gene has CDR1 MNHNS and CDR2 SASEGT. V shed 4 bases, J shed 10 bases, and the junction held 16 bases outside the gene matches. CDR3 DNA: TGTGCCAGCAGTGCGGGAGGTGGCGTAACTCGGGGGGAGCAGTTCTTC. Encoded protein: CASSAGGGVTRGEQFF.

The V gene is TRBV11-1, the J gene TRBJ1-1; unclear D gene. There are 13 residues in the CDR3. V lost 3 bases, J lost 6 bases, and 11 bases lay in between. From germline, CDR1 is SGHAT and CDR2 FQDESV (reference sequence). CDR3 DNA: TGTGCCAGCAGCTTTAGAATCGGGGCTGAAGCTTTCTTT. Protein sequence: CASSFRIGAEAFF.

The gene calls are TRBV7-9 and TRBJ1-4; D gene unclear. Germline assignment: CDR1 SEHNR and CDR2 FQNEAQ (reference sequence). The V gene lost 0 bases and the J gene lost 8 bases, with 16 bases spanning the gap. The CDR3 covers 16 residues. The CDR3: CASSLAWPGMGEKLFF. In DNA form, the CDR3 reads TGTGCCAGCAGCTTAGCTTGGCCGGGAATGGGAGAAAAACTGTTTTTT.

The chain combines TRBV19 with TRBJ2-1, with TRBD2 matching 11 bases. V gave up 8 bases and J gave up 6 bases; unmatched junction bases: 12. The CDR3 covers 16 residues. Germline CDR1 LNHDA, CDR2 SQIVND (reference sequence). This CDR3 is CASALAGGSILNEQFF. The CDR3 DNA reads TGTGCCAGTGCCCTAGCGGGAGGTTCCATTCTCAATGAGCAGTTCTTC.

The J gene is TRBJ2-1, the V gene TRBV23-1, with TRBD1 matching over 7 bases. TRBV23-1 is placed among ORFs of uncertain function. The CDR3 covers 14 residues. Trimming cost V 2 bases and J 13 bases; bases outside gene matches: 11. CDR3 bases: TGCGCCAGCAGTCAACCACCGAGGGGGCCCCTACAGTTCTTC. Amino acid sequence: CASSQPPRGPLQFF.

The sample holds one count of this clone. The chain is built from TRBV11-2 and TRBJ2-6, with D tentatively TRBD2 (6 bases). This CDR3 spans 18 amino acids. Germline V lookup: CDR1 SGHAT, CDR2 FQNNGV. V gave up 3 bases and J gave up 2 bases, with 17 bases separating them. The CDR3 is CASSFQEGRFPGANVLTF. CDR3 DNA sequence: TGTGCCAGCAGCTTTCAGGAGGGCCGTTTTCCTGGGGCCAACGTCCTGACTTTC.

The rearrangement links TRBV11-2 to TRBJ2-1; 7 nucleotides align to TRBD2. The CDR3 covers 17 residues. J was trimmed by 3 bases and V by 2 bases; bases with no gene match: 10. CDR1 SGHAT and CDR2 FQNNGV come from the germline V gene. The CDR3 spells CASSLKSAGAGYNEQFF. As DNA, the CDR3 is TGTGCCAGCAGCTTAAAATCGGCGGGAGCGGGCTACAATGAGCAGTTCTTC. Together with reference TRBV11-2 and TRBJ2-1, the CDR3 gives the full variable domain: EAGVAQSPRYKIIEKRQSVAFWCNPISGHATLYWYQQILGQGPKLLIQFQNNGVVDDSQLPKDRFSAERLKGVDSTLKIQPAKLEDSAVYLCASSLKSAGAGYNEQFFGPGTRLTVL.

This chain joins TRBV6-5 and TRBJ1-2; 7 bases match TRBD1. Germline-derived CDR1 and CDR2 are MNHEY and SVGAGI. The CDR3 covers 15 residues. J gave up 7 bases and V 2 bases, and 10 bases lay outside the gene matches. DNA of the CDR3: TGTGCCAGCAGTTACCATGGAAGACAGGGCGGTGGCTACACCTTC. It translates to CASSYHGRQGGGYTF.

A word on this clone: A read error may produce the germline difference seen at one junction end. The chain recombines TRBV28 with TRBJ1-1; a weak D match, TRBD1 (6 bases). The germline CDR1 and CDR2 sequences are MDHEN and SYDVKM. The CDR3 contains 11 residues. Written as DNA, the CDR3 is TGTGCCAGCAGTTCTCACAGGGAAGGTTTCTTT. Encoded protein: CASSSHREGFF.

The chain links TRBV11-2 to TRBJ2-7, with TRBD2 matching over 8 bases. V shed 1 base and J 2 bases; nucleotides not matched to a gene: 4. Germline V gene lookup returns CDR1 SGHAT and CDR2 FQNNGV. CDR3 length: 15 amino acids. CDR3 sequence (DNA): TGTGCCAGCAGCTTAGTGCTAGCGGGTACCTACGAGCAGTACTTC. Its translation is CASSLVLAGTYEQYF. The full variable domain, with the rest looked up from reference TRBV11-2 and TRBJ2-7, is EAGVAQSPRYKIIEKRQSVAFWCNPISGHATLYWYQQILGQGPKLLIQFQNNGVVDDSQLPKDRFSAERLKGVDSTLKIQPAKLEDSAVYLCASSLVLAGTYEQYFGPGTRLTVT.

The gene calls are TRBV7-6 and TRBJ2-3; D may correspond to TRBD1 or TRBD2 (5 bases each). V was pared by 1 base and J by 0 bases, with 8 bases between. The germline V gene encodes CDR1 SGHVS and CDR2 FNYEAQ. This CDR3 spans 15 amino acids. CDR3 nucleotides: TGTGCCAGCAGCTTAGTCGGGGACAGCACAGATACGCAGTATTTT. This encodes CASSLVGDSTDTQYF.

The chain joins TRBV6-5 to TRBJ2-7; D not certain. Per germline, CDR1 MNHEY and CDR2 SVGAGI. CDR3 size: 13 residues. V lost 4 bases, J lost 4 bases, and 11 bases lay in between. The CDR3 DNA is TGTGCCAGCAGTTTAGCAGCTACTTACGAGCAGTACTTC. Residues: CASSLAATYEQYF.

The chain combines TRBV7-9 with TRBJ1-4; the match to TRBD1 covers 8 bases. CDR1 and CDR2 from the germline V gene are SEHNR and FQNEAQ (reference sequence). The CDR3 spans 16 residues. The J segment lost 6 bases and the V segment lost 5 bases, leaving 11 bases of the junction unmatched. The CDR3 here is CASSPSDRGGYEKLFF. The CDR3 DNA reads TGTGCCAGCAGCCCGAGTGACAGGGGAGGTTATGAAAAACTGTTTTTT. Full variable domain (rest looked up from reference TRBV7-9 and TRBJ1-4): DTGVSQNPRHKITKRGQNVTFRCDPISEHNRLYWYRQTLGQGPEFLTYFQNEAQLEKSRLLSDRFSAERPKGSFSTLEIQRTEQGDSAMYLCASSPSDRGGYEKLFFGSGTQLSVL.

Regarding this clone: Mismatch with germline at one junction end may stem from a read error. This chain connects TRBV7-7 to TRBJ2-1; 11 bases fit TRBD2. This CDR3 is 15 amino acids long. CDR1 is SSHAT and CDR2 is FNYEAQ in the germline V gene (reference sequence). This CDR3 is CASSPGLAEANEQFF. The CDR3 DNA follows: TGTGCTAGCAGCCCGGGACTAGCGGAGGCTAATGAGCAGTTCTTC.

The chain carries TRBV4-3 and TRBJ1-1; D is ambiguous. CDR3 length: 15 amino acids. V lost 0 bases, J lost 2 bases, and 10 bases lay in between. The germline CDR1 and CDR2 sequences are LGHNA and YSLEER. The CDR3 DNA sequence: TGCGCCAGCAGCCAAGAGGCGGGAAAAAACACTGAAGCTTTCTTT. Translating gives CASSQEAGKNTEAFF.

The DNA for the CDR3 is TGCAGCGTTGACGTTAGTATCGGCGCTGAAGCTTTCTTT. Its protein product is CSVDVSIGAEAFF. The chain is built from TRBV29-1 and TRBJ1-1; D ambiguous. The V and J ends lost 3 bases and 6 bases respectively, with 14 bases between them. Germline V gene data show CDR1 as SQVTM and CDR2 as ANQGSEA. This CDR3 is built from 13 residues.

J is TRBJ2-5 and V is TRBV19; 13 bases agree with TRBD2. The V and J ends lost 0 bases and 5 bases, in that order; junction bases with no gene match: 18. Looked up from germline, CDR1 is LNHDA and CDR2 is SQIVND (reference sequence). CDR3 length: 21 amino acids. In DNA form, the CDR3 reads TGTGCCAGTAGTATAGAGGGCGGATCCGGGACTAGCGGGATTCTGTGGGAGACCCAGTACTTC. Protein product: CASSIEGGSGTSGILWETQYF.

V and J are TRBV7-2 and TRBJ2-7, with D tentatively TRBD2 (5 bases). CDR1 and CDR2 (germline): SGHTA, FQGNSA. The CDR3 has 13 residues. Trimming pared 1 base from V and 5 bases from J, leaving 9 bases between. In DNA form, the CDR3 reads TGTGCCAGCAGCTTAGTAGCGCGGCACGAGCAGTACTTC. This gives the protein CASSLVARHEQYF.